One and the same sample provided the 12 T cell receptor beta chains below, sequenced in a study of blood T cell repertoires in COVID-19. This table comes from immunoSEQ multiplex PCR, and its TCRdb copy is limited to in-frame clones, with some not included. Among about 330,000 clones, approximately 87% were seen once, and the ten largest hold 5.3%. What was sequenced was PBMCs or T cells enriched from blood (not recorded which). These receptor sequences come from a woman younger than 45 who had recovered from COVID-19.

J is TRBJ2-1 and V is TRBV6-2 or TRBV6-3, with D tentatively TRBD1 (5 bases). The CDR3 runs 13 residues. V lost 5 bases, J lost 0 bases, and 5 bases lay in between. Germline V gene sequence: CDR1 MNHEY, CDR2 SVGEGT. The DNA for the CDR3 is TGTGCCAGCAGTGACAGCTCCTACAATGAGCAGTTCTTC. Its protein product is CASSDSSYNEQFF.

The gene calls are TRBV7-2 and TRBJ1-2, with 12 bases aligning to TRBD1. Per the germline V gene, CDR1 is SGHTA and CDR2 is FQGNSA. CDR3 length equals 15 residues. V lost 0 bases and J lost 4; bases outside the gene matches: 0. For the CDR3, the DNA is TGTGCCAGCAGCTTAGCGGGACAGGGGGCCTATGGCTACACCTTC. Translating it yields CASSLAGQGAYGYTF. Full variable domain (missing parts from reference TRBV7-2 and TRBJ1-2): GAGVSQSPSNKVTEKGKDVELRCDPISGHTALYWYRQSLGQGLEFLIYFQGNSAPDKSGLPSDRFSAERTGGSVSTLTIQRTQQEDSAVYLCASSLAGQGAYGYTFGSGTRLTVV.

The rearrangement links TRBV4-3 to TRBJ2-7; a possible D gene is TRBD1 (5 bases). The germline V and J ends were trimmed by 1 base and 5 bases, with 30 bases remaining between them. CDR1 is LGHNA, CDR2 YSLEER, per germline. This CDR3 is 20 amino acids long. The CDR3 DNA reads as TGCGCCAGCAGCCAAGGCGGCCAGGGTTCCCTGCGGCAGGTCGTCGACGAGCAGTACTTC. Protein sequence: CASSQGGQGSLRQVVDEQYF.

V gene TRBV6-2 or TRBV6-3 combines with J gene TRBJ1-1; D uncertain. Germline assignment: CDR1 MNHEY and CDR2 SVGEGT. The CDR3 has 13 residues. V lost 0 bases to trimming and J lost 8 bases, with 10 bases between them. CDR3 amino acids: CASSYSLGREAFF. In nucleotides, the CDR3 is TGTGCCAGCAGTTACTCGTTGGGGAGGGAAGCTTTCTTT.

The chain couples TRBV6-5 to TRBJ1-4; 7 bases are shared with TRBD1. This CDR3 spans 14 amino acids. Trimming took 4 bases from V and 2 from J; bases not matched to a gene: 1. The germline V gene has CDR1 MNHEY and CDR2 SVGAGI. CDR3: CASSWGQTNEKLFF. In nucleotides, the CDR3 is TGTGCCAGCAGTTGGGGACAGACTAATGAAAAACTGTTTTTT.

The CDR3 here is CASSLWAGEETQYF. The CDR3 coding sequence is TGTGCCAGCAGCTTGTGGGCCGGCGAAGAGACCCAGTACTTC. This rearrangement joins TRBV5-6 to TRBJ2-5; D not resolved. The V end lost 1 base, the J end lost 3 bases, and 10 bases lay between the germline ends. Germline V gene data show CDR1 as SGHDT and CDR2 as YYEEEE. CDR3 length: 14 amino acids.

This chain uses TRBV7-8 with TRBJ1-4; tentative D call: TRBD1 (5 bases). Germline CDR1 SGHVS, CDR2 FQNEAQ. The length of the CDR3 is 14 residues. Trimming shortened V by 3 bases and J by 7 bases, and 12 bases separated the two germline ends. The DNA of the CDR3 is TGTGCCAGCAGCTTCTGGGGCCCCCGTGAAAAACTGTTTTTT. Its translation: CASSFWGPREKLFF.

The V call is TRBV7-6, the J call TRBJ1-1; tentatively, D is TRBD1 (6 bases). CDR3 length: 15 amino acids. In germline, CDR1 is SGHVS, CDR2 FNYEAQ. Trimming left V 5 bases short and J 3 bases short, with 16 bases between. The CDR3 loop reads CASSPRTAQYTEAFF. The CDR3, as DNA: TGTGCCAGCAGCCCCAGGACAGCCCAATACACTGAAGCTTTCTTT. Full variable domain (missing parts from reference TRBV7-6 and TRBJ1-1): GAGVSQSPRYKVTKRGQDVALRCDPISGHVSLYWYRQALGQGPEFLTYFNYEAQQDKSGLPNDRFSAERPEGSISTLTIQRTEQRDSAMYRCASSPRTAQYTEAFFGQGTRLTVV.

This chain links TRBV11-2 with TRBJ2-3; TRBD1 agrees at 8 bases. The CDR3 runs 16 residues. Germline V gene sequence: CDR1 SGHAT, CDR2 FQNNGV. The junction had 7 bases not matched to a gene; V was cut back by 3 bases and J by 2 bases. DNA for the CDR3: TGTGCCAGCAGCTTCCGGACAGGGTGGGCCACAGATACGCAGTATTTT. It is translated as CASSFRTGWATDTQYF.

This chain links TRBV18 with TRBJ1-4; 9 bases agree with TRBD1. Germline CDR1 is KGHSH and CDR2 is LQKENI. This CDR3 is 16 amino acids long. Trimming cost V 3 bases and J 8 bases; bases outside gene matches: 10. The CDR3 nucleotides are TGTGCCAGCTCACCCGGTTCGGACAGGGGTGACGAAAAACTGTTTTTT. Protein product: CASSPGSDRGDEKLFF. Based on the CDR3 plus reference TRBV18 and TRBJ1-4, the full variable domain is NAGVMQNPRHLVRRRGQEARLRCSPMKGHSHVYWYRQLPEEGLKFMVYLQKENIIDESGMPKERFSAEFPKEGPSILRIQQVVRGDSAAYFCASSPGSDRGDEKLFFGSGTQLSVL.

This clone was detected once. V is TRBV7-8 and J is TRBJ1-3; TRBD1 matches 12 bases. The germline V gene encodes CDR1 SGHVS and CDR2 FQNEAQ. J was trimmed by 7 bases and V by 1 base; bases with no gene match: 8. CDR3 length: 17 residues. Written as DNA, the CDR3 is TGTGCCAGCAGCTTAGTAGGGACAGGGGGCGATTGGAACACCATATATTTT. It yields the protein CASSLVGTGGDWNTIYF. Complete variable domain (other parts from reference TRBV7-8 and TRBJ1-3): GAGVSQSPRYKVAKRGQDVALRCDPISGHVSLFWYQQALGQGPEFLTYFQNEAQLDKSGLPSDRFFAERPEGSVSTLKIQRTQQEDSAVYLCASSLVGTGGDWNTIYFGEGSWLTVV.

V and J are TRBV19 and TRBJ2-1; D not resolved. Trimming removed 5 bases at V and 11 bases at J, with 16 bases between. The CDR3 contains 13 residues. Germline CDR1 reads LNHDA; CDR2 reads SQIVND (reference sequence). The CDR3 DNA sequence: TGTGCCAGTAGTCTCTCCCGGAGCTACAAGCAGTTCTTC. This codes for CASSLSRSYKQFF.